This entry is about one TCR beta chain. With random hexamers, about 0.45 to 1 ug RNA was reverse transcribed. Multiplex immunoSEQ PCR targeted 54 Vbeta and 13 Jbeta TCR beta segments. TCRdb called the immunoSEQ multiplex PCR reads again in MiXCR, with one record for every CDR3 protein. The sample lists 75,000 to 100,000 distinct CDR3 sequences, 95% occurring once. CDR1 KGHSH and CDR2 LQKENI come from the germline V gene. The CDR3 contains 13 residues. Trimming pared 4 bases from V and 1 base from J, leaving 7 bases between. This sample was taken from a study of CD8 T cells in Susac syndrome. The sequence was collected from a human donor with Susac syndrome. The sequenced material came from CD8+ T cells from PBMCs. The chain links TRBV18 to TRBJ1-2; a possible D gene is TRBD1 (6 bases). The CDR3 nucleotides are TGTGCCAGCTCACAGGACAGTAACTATGGCTACACCTTC. Protein product: CASSQDSNYGYTF.